The source of this T cell receptor (beta chain) is a study of Graves' ophthalmopathy and Graves' hyperthyroidism. Clinicians made diagnoses from clinical symptoms, serum thyroxine, TRAb, thyroid ultrasound and orbital computed tomography. Amplified material comprised TCR beta CDR3 regions derived from RNA transcripts. RT-PCR with HTBI primers came first, then second-round multiplex PCR. TCRdb called the multiplex PCR reads again in MiXCR, with one record for every CDR3 protein. Of hundreds of thousands of distinct CDR3 sequences in the sample, more than 40% were seen once. Points from the study as a whole: Blood also harbored most expanded thyroid clonotypes above 0.001 frequency.

Deletions cut 6 bases from V and 3 bases from J, with 9 bases between. CDR3 length equals 11 residues. Germline V gives CDR1 DFQATT, CDR2 SNEGSKA (reference sequence). Ten or more counts support this clonotype. The antigen is unknown. The sequenced sample consisted of peripheral blood. The sequence was obtained from an adult man with Graves' ophthalmopathy. The chain links TRBV20-1 to TRBJ2-7; no definite D call. The chain's CDR3 is CSATRGYEQYF. The DNA for the CDR3 is TGCAGTGCCACTCGAGGCTACGAGCAGTACTTC.